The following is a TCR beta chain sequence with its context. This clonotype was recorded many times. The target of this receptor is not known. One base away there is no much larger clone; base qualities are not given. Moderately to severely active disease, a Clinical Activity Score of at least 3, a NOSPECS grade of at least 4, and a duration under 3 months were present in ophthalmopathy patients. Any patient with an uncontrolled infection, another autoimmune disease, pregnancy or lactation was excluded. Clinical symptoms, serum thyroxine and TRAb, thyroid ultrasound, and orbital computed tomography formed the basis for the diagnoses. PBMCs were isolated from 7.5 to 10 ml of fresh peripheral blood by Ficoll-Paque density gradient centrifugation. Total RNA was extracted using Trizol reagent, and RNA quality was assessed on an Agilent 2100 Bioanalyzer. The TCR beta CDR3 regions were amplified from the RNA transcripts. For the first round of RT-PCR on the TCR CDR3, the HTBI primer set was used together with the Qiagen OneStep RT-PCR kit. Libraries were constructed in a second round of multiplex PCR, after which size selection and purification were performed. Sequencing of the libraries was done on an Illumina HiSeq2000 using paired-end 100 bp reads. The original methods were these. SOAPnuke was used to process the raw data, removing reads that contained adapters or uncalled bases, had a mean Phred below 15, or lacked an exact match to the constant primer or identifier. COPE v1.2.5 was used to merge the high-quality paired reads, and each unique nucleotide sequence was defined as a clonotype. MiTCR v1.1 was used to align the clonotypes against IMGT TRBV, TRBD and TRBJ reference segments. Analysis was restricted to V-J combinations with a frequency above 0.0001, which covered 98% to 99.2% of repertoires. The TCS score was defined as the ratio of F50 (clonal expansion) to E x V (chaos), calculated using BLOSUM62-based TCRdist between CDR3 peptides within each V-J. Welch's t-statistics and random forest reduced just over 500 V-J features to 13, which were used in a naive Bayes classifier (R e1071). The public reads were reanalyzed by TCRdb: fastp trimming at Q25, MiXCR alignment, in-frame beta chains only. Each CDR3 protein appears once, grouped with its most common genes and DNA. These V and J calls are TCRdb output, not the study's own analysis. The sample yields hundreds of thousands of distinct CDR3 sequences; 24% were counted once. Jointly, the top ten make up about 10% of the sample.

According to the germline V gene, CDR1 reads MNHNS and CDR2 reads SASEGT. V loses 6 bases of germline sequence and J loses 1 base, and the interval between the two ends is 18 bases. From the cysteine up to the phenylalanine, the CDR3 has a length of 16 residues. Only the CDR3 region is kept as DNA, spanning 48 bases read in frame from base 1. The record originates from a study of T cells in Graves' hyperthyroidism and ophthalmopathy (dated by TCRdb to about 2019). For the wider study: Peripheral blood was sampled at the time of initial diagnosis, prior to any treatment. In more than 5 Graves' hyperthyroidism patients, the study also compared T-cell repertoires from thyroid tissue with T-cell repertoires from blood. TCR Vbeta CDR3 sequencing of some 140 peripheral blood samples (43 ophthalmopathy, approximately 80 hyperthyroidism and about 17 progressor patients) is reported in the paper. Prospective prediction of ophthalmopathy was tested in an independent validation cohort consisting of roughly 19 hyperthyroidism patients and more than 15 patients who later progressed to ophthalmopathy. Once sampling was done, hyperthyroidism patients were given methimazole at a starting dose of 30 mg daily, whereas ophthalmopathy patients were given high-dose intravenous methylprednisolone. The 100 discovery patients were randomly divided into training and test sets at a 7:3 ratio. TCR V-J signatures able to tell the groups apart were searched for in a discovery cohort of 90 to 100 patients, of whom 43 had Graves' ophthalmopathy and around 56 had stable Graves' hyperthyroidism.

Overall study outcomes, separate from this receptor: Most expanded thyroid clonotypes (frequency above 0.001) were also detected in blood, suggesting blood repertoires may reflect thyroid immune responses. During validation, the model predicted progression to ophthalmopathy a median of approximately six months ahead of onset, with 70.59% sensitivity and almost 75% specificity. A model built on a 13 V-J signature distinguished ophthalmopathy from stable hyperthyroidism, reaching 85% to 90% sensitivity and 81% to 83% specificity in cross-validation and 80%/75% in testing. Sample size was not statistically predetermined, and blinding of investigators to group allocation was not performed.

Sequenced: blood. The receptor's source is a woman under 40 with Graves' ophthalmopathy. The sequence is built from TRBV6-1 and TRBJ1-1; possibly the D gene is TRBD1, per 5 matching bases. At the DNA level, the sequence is TGTGCCAGCAGCCTGGGGCGGAGGTGGGCGAACACTGAAGCTTTCTTT. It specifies CASSLGRRWANTEAFF.